This entry lists 2 T cell receptor beta chains sequenced from one sample in a study of cytomegalovirus exposure and HLA in healthy donors. In the PCR, 60 Vbeta and 13 Jbeta primers were used. Profiling relied on immunoSEQ multiplex PCR, and the TCRdb table lists in-frame clones only, not all of them. This table has roughly 120,000 clones, roughly four fifths appearing once. The sample comprised PBMCs. The receptors were gathered from a woman aged 35 to 49 in good health and CMV-seropositive.

This clone showed up just a few times. The V gene is TRBV27, the J gene TRBJ2-4; a weak D match, TRBD2 (6 bases). V was shortened by 8 bases and J by 4 bases, with 21 bases between the two germline ends. Germline V gene sequence: CDR1 MNHEY, CDR2 SMNVEV (reference sequence). The CDR3 spans 16 residues. This chain's CDR3 is CASVVDSPGVKNIQYF. Here the CDR3 DNA reads TGTGCCAGCGTGGTAGACAGCCCGGGGGTGAAAAACATTCAGTACTTC.

This chain connects TRBV29-1 to TRBJ2-1; D is perhaps TRBD2 (5 bases). Per the germline V gene, CDR1 is SQVTM and CDR2 is ANQGSEA. This CDR3 region has 11 residues. The V end lost 4 bases, the J end lost 9 bases, and 10 bases lay between the germline ends. In DNA form, the CDR3 reads TGCAGCGTTGCCTTAGCGACTGAGCAGTTCTTC. This gives the protein CSVALATEQFF.